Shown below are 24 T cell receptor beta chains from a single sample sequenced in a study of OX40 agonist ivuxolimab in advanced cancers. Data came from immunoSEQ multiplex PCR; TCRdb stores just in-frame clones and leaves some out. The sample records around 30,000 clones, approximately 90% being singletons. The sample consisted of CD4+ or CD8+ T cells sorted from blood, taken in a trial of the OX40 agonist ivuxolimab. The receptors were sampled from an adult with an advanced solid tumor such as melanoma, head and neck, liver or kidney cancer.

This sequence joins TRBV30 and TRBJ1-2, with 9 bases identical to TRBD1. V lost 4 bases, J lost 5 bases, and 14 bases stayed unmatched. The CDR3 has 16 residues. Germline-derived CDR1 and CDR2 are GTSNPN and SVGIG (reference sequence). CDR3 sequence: CAWTTNRGPWRYGYTF. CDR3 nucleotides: TGTGCCTGGACCACCAACAGGGGGCCGTGGCGGTATGGCTACACCTTC.

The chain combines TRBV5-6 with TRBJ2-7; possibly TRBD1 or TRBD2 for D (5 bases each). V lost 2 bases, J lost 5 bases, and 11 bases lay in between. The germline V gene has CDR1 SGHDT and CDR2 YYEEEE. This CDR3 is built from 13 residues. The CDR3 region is CASSFPGADEQYF. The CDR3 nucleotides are TGTGCCAGCAGCTTCCCCGGGGCGGACGAGCAGTACTTC.

The CDR3 here is CASNLGASGEYEQYF. For the CDR3, the DNA is TGTGCCAGCAACCTGGGGGCTAGCGGGGAGTACGAGCAGTACTTC. The chain has TRBV6-1 and TRBJ2-7; 9 positions match TRBD2. CDR1 is MNHNS, CDR2 SASEGT, per germline. J lost 4 bases, V lost 7 bases, and 11 bases had no gene match. The CDR3 is made up of 15 amino acids.

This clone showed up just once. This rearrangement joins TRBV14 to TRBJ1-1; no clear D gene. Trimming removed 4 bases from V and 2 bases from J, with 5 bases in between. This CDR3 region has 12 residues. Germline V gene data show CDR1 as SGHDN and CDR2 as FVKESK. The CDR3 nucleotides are TGTGCCAGCAGCCCAACAAACACTGAAGCTTTCTTT. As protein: CASSPTNTEAFF.

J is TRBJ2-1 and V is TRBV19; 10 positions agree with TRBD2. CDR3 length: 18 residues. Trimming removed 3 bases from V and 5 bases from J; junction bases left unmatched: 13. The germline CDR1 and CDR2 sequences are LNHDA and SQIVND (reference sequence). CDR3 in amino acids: CASSIAVAGGGTDNEQFF. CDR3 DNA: TGTGCCAGTAGTATTGCAGTAGCGGGAGGAGGGACGGACAATGAGCAGTTCTTC.

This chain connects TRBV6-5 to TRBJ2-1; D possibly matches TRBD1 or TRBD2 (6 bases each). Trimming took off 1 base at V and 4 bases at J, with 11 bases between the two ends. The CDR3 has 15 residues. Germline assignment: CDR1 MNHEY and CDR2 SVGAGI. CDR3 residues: CASSYLAGQYNEQFF. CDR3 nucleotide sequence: TGTGCCAGCAGTTACTTGGCGGGACAATACAATGAGCAGTTCTTC.

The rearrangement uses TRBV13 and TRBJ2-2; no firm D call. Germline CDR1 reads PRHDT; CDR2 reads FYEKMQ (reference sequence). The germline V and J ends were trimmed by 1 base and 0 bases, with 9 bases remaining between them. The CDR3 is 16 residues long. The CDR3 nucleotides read TGTGCCAGCAGCTTAGAGGCCAGCCCGAACACCGGGGAGCTGTTTTTT. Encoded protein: CASSLEASPNTGELFF.

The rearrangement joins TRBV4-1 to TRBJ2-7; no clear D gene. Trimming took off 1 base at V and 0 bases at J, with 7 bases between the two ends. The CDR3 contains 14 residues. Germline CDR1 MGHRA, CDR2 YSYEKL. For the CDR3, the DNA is TGCGCCAGCAGCCAAGGTGGCAACTCCTACGAGCAGTACTTC. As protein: CASSQGGNSYEQYF.

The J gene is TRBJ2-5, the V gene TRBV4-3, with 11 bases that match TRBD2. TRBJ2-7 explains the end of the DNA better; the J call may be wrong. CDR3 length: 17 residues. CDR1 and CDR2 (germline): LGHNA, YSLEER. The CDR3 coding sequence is TGCGCCAGCAGCCAAGAAGCAGTAACTAGCGGGAGCTACGAGCAGTACTTC. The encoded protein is CASSQEAVTSGSYEQYF.

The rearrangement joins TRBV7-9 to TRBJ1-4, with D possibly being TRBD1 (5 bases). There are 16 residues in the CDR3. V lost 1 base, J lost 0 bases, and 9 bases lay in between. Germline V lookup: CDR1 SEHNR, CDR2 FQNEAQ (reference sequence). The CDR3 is CASSLVGDATNEKLFF. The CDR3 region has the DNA TGTGCCAGCAGCTTAGTAGGGGATGCAACTAATGAAAAACTGTTTTTT.

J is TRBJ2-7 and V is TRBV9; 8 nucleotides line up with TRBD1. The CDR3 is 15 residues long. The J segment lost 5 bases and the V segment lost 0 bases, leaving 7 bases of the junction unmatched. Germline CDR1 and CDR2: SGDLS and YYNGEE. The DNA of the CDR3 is TGTGCCAGCAGCGTAGAATGGAGGACAGGGAACGAGCAGTACTTC. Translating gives CASSVEWRTGNEQYF.

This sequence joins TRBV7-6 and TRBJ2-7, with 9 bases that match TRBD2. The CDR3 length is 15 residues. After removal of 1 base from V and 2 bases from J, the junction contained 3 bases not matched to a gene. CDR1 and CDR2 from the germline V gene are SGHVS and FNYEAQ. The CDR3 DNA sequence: TGTGCCAGCAGCTTAGGGGCTAGCGGGACCTACGAGCAGTACTTC. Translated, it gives CASSLGASGTYEQYF. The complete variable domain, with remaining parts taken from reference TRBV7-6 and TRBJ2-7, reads GAGVSQSPRYKVTKRGQDVALRCDPISGHVSLYWYRQALGQGPEFLTYFNYEAQQDKSGLPNDRFSAERPEGSISTLTIQRTEQRDSAMYRCASSLGASGTYEQYFGPGTRLTVT.

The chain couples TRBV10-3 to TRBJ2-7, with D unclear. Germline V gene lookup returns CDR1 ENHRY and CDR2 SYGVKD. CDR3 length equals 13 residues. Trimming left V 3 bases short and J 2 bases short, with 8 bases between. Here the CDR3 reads CAISDPGAYEQYF. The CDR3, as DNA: TGTGCCATCAGTGACCCCGGAGCCTACGAGCAGTACTTC.

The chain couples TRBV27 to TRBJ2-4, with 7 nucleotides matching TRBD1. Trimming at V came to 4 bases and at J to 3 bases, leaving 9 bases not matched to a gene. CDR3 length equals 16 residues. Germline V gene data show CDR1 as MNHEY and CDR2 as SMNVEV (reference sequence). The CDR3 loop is CASSSGLTGIKNIQYF. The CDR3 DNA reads TGTGCCAGCAGTTCGGGCCTGACAGGGATCAAAAACATTCAGTACTTC.

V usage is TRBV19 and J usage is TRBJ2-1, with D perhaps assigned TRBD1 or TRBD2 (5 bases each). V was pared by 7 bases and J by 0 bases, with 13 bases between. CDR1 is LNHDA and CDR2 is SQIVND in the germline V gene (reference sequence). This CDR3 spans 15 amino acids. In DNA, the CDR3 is TGTGCCAGTACCCCCGGGACCGCCTCCTACAATGAGCAGTTCTTC. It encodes CASTPGTASYNEQFF. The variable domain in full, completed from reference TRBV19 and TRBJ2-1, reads DGGITQSPKYLFRKEGQNVTLSCEQNLNHDAMYWYRQDPGQGLRLIYYSQIVNDFQKGDIAEGYSVSREKKESFPLTVTSAQKNPTAFYLCASTPGTASYNEQFFGPGTRLTVL.

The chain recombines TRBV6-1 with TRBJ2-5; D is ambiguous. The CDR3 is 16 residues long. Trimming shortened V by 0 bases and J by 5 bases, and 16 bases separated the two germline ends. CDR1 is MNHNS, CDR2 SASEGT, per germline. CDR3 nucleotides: TGTGCCAGCAGTGAAGCTCGGGTCCTTATAGGGGAGACCCAGTACTTC. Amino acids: CASSEARVLIGETQYF.

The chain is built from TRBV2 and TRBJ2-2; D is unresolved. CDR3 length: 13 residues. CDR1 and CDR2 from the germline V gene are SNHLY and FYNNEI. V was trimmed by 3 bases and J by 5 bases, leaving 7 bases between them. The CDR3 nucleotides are TGTGCCAGCAGTGATGAGGTGACCGGGGAGCTGTTTTTT. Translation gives CASSDEVTGELFF.

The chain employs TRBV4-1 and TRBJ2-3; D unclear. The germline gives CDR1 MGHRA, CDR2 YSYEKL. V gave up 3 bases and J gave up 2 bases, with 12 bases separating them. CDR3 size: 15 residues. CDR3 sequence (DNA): TGCGCCAGCAGCCACCTGACCGCGACCACAGATACGCAGTATTTT. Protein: CASSHLTATTDTQYF.

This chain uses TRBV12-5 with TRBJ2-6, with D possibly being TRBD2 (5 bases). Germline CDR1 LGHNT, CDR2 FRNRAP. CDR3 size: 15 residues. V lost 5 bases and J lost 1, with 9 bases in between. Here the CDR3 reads CASGPGGSGANVLTF. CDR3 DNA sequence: TGTGCTAGTGGTCCCGGAGGTTCTGGGGCCAACGTCCTGACTTTC.

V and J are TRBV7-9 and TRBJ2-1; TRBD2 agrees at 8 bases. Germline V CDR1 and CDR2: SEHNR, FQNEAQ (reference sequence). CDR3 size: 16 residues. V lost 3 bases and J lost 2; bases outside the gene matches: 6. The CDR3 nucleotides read TGTGCCAGCAGCTTCGGGTTAGCGGGGCCCTACAATGAGCAGTTCTTC. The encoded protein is CASSFGLAGPYNEQFF.

As DNA, the CDR3 is TGTGCCAGCAGCGTGAATAGCGGGATCCAAGAGACCCAGTACTTC. Its protein product is CASSVNSGIQETQYF. The chain joins TRBV9 to TRBJ2-5, with TRBD2 identical over 8 bases. Germline trimming cut 2 bases from V and 1 base from J; bases unmatched to any gene: 4. Germline loops: CDR1 SGDLS, CDR2 YYNGEE. This CDR3 has 15 amino acids.

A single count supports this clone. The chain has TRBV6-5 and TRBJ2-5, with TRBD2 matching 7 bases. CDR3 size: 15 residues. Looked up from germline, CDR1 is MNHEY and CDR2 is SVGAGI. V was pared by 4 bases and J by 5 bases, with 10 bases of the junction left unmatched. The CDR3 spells CASSFSAGVGETQYF. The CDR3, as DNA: TGTGCCAGCAGTTTCAGTGCGGGAGTCGGGGAGACCCAGTACTTC.

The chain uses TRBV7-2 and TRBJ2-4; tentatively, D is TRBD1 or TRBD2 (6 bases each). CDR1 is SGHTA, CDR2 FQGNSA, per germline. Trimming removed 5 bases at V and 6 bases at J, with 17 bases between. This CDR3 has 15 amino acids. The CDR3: CASSLIAEGGNIQYF. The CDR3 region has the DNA TGTGCCAGCAGCCTAATAGCGGAGGGGGGAAACATTCAGTACTTC. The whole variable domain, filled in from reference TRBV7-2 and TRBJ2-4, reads GAGVSQSPSNKVTEKGKDVELRCDPISGHTALYWYRQSLGQGLEFLIYFQGNSAPDKSGLPSDRFSAERTGGSVSTLTIQRTQQEDSAVYLCASSLIAEGGNIQYFGAGTRLSVL.

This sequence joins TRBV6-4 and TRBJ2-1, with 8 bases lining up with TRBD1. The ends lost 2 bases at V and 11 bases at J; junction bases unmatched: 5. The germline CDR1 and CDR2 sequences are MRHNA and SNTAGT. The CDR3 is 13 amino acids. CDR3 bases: TGTGCCAGCAGTGACCCCAGGACAGGGAAGCAGTTCTTC. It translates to CASSDPRTGKQFF.